The rows below give T cell receptor beta chains drawn from one sample of a study of radiation and T cells in renal cell carcinoma. Generated by immunoSEQ multiplex PCR, the TCRdb table keeps only in-frame clones and is missing some. The sample records 150,000 to 200,000 clones, about 88% being singletons. This material consisted of blood, taken from a patient whose treatment included radiotherapy and nephrectomy. All receptors derive from a woman aged 45-65 years with renal cell carcinoma. The CDR3 runs from the conserved cysteine through the conserved F or W. Each record gives: D gene, clone size, V gene, J gene, CDR3 DNA, CDR3 protein. D genes are given only for firm matches. Not all rows give a size; the values are once, few, many and, for expanded clones, a class.

TRBD2	.	TRBV9	TRBJ2-1	TGTGCCAGCAGCGGGTCGATTCGACTAGCGGCGGATGAGCAGTTCTTC	CASSGSIRLAADEQFF
TRBD1	.	TRBV19	TRBJ1-4	TGTGCCAGTACTAGGGACAGAAATAATGAAAAACTGTTTTTT	CASTRDRNNEKLFF
TRBD1	.	TRBV7-9	TRBJ1-2	TGTGCCAGCAGCCCGGACAGGGTGAGCGGCTACACCTTC	CASSPDRVSGYTF
.	.	TRBV18	TRBJ1-1	TGTGCCAGCTCACTCGGACAGACCACTGAAGCTTTCTTT	CASSLGQTTEAFF
TRBD2	.	TRBV30	TRBJ2-5	TGTGCCTGGAGTGGCGGGGGGATCGAGACCCAGTACTTC	CAWSGGGIETQYF
TRBD2	once	TRBV5-8	TRBJ2-5	TGTGCCAGCAGCTTTGGCGGGGGGCCGCAAGAGACCCAGTACTTC	CASSFGGGPQETQYF
.	few	TRBV7-2	TRBJ1-6	TGTGCCAGCAGCTTAGACCTACTCTATAATTCACCCCTCCACTTT	CASSLDLLYNSPLHF
TRBD1	.	TRBV30	TRBJ1-6	TGTGCCTGGAGTGCGGGACAGGGGCTAAACTCCTATAATTCACCCCTCCACTTT	CAWSAGQGLNSYNSPLHF
TRBD1	.	TRBV19	TRBJ1-4	TGTGCCAGTAGTAACCGAGGGACAGTTAATGAAAAACTGTTTTTT	CASSNRGTVNEKLFF
.	.	TRBV25-1	TRBJ1-1	TGTGCCAGCAGTGGACCCCGGGCTCGGAACACTGAAGCTTTCTTT	CASSGPRARNTEAFF
TRBD2	.	TRBV4-3	TRBJ2-7	TGCGCCAGCAGCCAGGCCGCTAGCGGGGGCCGAGAGCAGTACTTC	CASSQAASGGREQYF
TRBD1	.	TRBV6-5	TRBJ1-6	TGTGCCAGCAGACTCAGACAGGGTAATTCACCCCTCCACTTT	CASRLRQGNSPLHF
.	.	TRBV20-1	TRBJ1-2	TGCAGTGCTAGAGATCGCTATGGCTACACCTTC	CSARDRYGYTF
TRBD2	.	TRBV4-3	TRBJ2-1	TGCGCCAGCAGCCAAGTGGGTGGCGGGGGGATGGGCAATGAGCAGTTCTTC	CASSQVGGGGMGNEQFF
TRBD1	.	TRBV6-6	TRBJ1-4	TGTGCCAGCAGCAGGGGGGAACCAACTAATGAAAAACTGTTTTTT	CASSRGEPTNEKLFF
TRBD1	once	TRBV15	TRBJ2-1	TGTGCCACCAGCAGAAATTCAGGGGGCGCGCAAAATGAGCAGTTCTTC	CATSRNSGGAQNEQFF
.	.	TRBV6-6	TRBJ2-7	TGTGCCAGCAGCGGTAGCCCCAGTGGCGAGCAGTACTTC	CASSGSPSGEQYF
.	.	TRBV5-1	TRBJ1-2	TGCGCCAGCAGCTTGGACAGGGCAAACTATGGCTACACCTTC	CASSLDRANYGYTF
TRBD2	.	TRBV15	TRBJ2-7	TGTGCCACCAGTCAGAGCTGGGCTAGCGGGGGGCCAAATCGCTACGAGCAGTACTTC	CATSQSWASGGPNRYEQYF
TRBD1	.	TRBV4-2	TRBJ1-4	TGTGCCAGCAGCCAAGAGAGGGGACAGGGGGCAGAAAAACTGTTTTTT	CASSQERGQGAEKLFF
TRBD1	.	TRBV5-1	TRBJ1-6	TGCGCCAGCAGTCGGGACAGGGGGCTTTCTGGGAATAATTCACCCCTCCACTTT	CASSRDRGLSGNNSPLHF
.	.	TRBV19	TRBJ2-1	TGTGCCAGTAACCCGACAGACCAAATTTACAATGAGCAGTTCTTC	CASNPTDQIYNEQFF
.	.	TRBV21-1	TRBJ1-4	TGTGCCAGCAGCAAGGACAGTAAGATTTTT	CASSKDSKIF
.	.	TRBV19	TRBJ1-2	TGTGCCAGTAGTATTGCTACAGGGATCTCGCAGGATGGCTACACCTTC	CASSIATGISQDGYTF
.	.	TRBV5-8	TRBJ2-7	TGTGCCAGCACCCACCGGGACAAATACTCCTACGAGCAGTACTTC	CASTHRDKYSYEQYF
.	.	TRBV10-3	TRBJ1-5	TGTGCCATCAGTGAGTCCACTGTACAGCCCCAGCATTTT	CAISESTVQPQHF
.	.	TRBV9	TRBJ1-5	TGTGCCAGCAGCGTGGACGGATATAGTAATCAGCCCCAGCATTTT	CASSVDGYSNQPQHF
.	.	TRBV5-4	TRBJ2-7	TGTGCCAGCAGCCTGGACCCTTCCTACGAGCAGTACTTC	CASSLDPSYEQYF
.	.	TRBV7-6	TRBJ1-2	TGTGCCAGCAGCTCAGAGCGGTATGGCTACACCTTC	CASSSERYGYTF
.	many	TRBV7-9	TRBJ1-2	TGTGCCAGCAGCTCCTCGGGAAGCTACTATGGCTACACCTTC	CASSSSGSYYGYTF
.	.	TRBV21-1	TRBJ2-1	TGTGCCAGCAGCACTAGGCCGAGGGACAATGAGCAGTTCTTC	CASSTRPRDNEQFF
.	.	TRBV19	TRBJ1-5	TGTGCCAGTAGTATCGTACCAAATCAGCCCCAGCATTTT	CASSIVPNQPQHF
.	once	TRBV9	TRBJ1-3	TGTGCCAGCAGCGAGGACATCTCTGGAAACACCATATATTTT	CASSEDISGNTIYF
TRBD1	.	TRBV6-6	TRBJ1-2	TGTGCCAGCAGTCCACGGACAGGTCCCTATGGCTACACCTTC	CASSPRTGPYGYTF
.	.	TRBV5-8	TRBJ1-2	TGTGCCAGCAGTCTGGACAACCCTGGCTACACCTTC	CASSLDNPGYTF
.	.	TRBV7-9	TRBJ2-5	TGTGCCAGCAGCTTTGAGGGGGAAGAGACCCAGTACTTC	CASSFEGEETQYF
.	.	TRBV5-1	TRBJ2-3	TGCGCCAGCAGCTTGGGTCAGCAGGGTTTGGCAGATACGCAGTATTTT	CASSLGQQGLADTQYF
.	.	TRBV6-1	TRBJ2-7	TGTGCCAGCAGTGAAGTTCGGGCTTACGAGCAGTACTTC	CASSEVRAYEQYF
TRBD2	.	TRBV7-8	TRBJ2-5	TGTGCCAGCAGCTTAGATCTAGCGGGGGGACAGACCCAGTACTTC	CASSLDLAGGQTQYF
TRBD2	.	TRBV11-2	TRBJ2-5	TGTGCCAGCAGCCCCTCGGCTAGCGGGGGGATGGGGACCCAGTACTTC	CASSPSASGGMGTQYF
TRBD1	.	TRBV7-8	TRBJ1-3	TGTGCCAGCAGCTTAAGGGGACAGTCTACTGGAAACACCATATATTTT	CASSLRGQSTGNTIYF
TRBD1	.	TRBV7-9	TRBJ1-6	TGTGCCAGCAGCTCAGGACAGGTCTCCTATAATTCACCCCTCCACTTT	CASSSGQVSYNSPLHF
.	.	TRBV5-6	TRBJ1-1	TGTGCCAGCAGCCCGAATAAGGGGCAGGTGAACACTGAAGCTTTCTTT	CASSPNKGQVNTEAFF
.	.	TRBV11-1	TRBJ2-3	TGTGCCAGCAGCTTAGCCACTCTGAGCACAGATACGCAGTATTTT	CASSLATLSTDTQYF
.	once	TRBV13	TRBJ1-1	TGTGCCAGCAGCTACAAAGGAGCGAACACTGAAGCTTTCTTT	CASSYKGANTEAFF
TRBD2	.	TRBV19	TRBJ2-7	TGTGCCAGTAGTTTTAGCGGGCCCCTGTACGAGCAGTACTTC	CASSFSGPLYEQYF
.	.	TRBV6-5	TRBJ1-5	TGTGCCAGCAGTCGATTAACAGGGAATCAGCCCCAGCATTTT	CASSRLTGNQPQHF
.	.	TRBV19	TRBJ1-4	TGTGCCAGTAGCCTGGACAGTGTTAATGAAAAACTGTTTTTT	CASSLDSVNEKLFF
.	.	TRBV7-3	TRBJ1-1	TGTGCCAGCAGCCCCGGTGATGCCGGGATGAACACTGAAGCTTTCTTT	CASSPGDAGMNTEAFF
.	.	TRBV7-3	TRBJ1-6	TGTGCCAGCAGCTTAACAGGTCCCGGGGAGGGGCCGGATTCACCCCTCCACTTT	CASSLTGPGEGPDSPLHF